The sequence of this TCR beta chain was determined in a study of blood T cell repertoires in COVID-19. Study summary: Sites across the United States, Italy and Spain contributed samples from acute and convalescent COVID-19. The cDNA or gDNA used as material had been derived from T cells, B-cell-depleted T cells, or PBMCs.

This clone is medium-sized by share. As originally analysed: Reference gene primer amplification yielded estimated nucleated cell counts. This table comes from immunoSEQ multiplex PCR, and its TCRdb copy is limited to in-frame clones, with some not included. The V and J calls and clone size were taken over from that table, and D and trimming were inferred from the DNA. The sample shows about 20,000 clones, approximately 84% of them seen only once. This CDR3 has 12 amino acids. In germline, CDR1 is MNHEY, CDR2 SVGEGT. Trimming took off 1 base at V and 7 bases at J, with 8 bases between the two ends. The sequence was collected from a man aged 50 to 60 with active COVID-19. The rearrangement uses TRBV6-2 or TRBV6-3 and TRBJ2-7; D remains ambiguous. The sequenced sample was peripheral blood. CDR3 region: CASSYLDSEQYF. CDR3 in DNA: TGTGCCAGCAGTTACTTAGACTCGGAGCAGTACTTC.